Sequencing of this T cell receptor (beta chain) was carried out in a study of breast tumors, draining lymph nodes, adjacent tissues. General study points: Most tumor T cells seemingly derive from lymph node, then expand in tumor. Tumors had less TCR diversity than lymph nodes, more than nontumor tissue.

Breast cancer patients provided tissue from their axillary draining lymph nodes. TCRdb reprocessed the multiplex PCR reads with MiXCR, giving one entry per CDR3 protein. The sample consists of nearly 200,000 distinct CDR3 sequences, roughly 31% of them appearing once. This CDR3 is 17 amino acids long. Germline V lookup: CDR1 SGHVS, CDR2 FNYEAQ. The V segment lost 1 base and the J segment 7 bases; nucleotides outside the gene matches: 8. In its sample, this clonotype was seen many times. Its antigen is currently unknown. Sample: axillary lymph node tissue. The chain links TRBV7-6 to TRBJ2-1; 12 nucleotides agree with TRBD2. The receptor comes from a female donor with breast cancer. Some clones in this sample may be carry-over from other donors' samples. The CDR3 is CASSLDEGLAGLNEQFF. CDR3 DNA sequence: TGTGCCAGCAGCTTAGACGAGGGACTAGCGGGCCTAAATGAGCAGTTCTTC.